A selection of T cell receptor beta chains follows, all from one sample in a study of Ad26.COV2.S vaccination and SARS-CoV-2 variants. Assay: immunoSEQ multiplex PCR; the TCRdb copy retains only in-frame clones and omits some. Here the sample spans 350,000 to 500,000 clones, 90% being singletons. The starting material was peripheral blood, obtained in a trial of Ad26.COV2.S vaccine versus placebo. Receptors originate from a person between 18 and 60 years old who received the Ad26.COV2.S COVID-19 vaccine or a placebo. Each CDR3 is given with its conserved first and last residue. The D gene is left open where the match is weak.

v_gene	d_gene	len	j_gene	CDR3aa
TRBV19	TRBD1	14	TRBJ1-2	CASSITRTGLGYTF
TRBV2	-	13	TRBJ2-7	CASKAGISYEQYF
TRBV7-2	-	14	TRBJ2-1	CASSRGRTYNEQFF
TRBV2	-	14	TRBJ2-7	CASSEAGHLYEQYF
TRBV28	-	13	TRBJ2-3	CASSQPSADTQYF
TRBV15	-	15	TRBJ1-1	CATSNGRQGRAEAFF
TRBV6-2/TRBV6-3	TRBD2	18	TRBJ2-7	CASSFLLAGEGGTLEQYF
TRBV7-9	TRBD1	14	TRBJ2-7	CASSPGQVTYEQYF
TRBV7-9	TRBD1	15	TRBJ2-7	CASSSAGQGNYEQYF
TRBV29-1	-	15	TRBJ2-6	CSVEEGISGANVLTF
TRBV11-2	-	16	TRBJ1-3	CASSTYRASTGNTIYF
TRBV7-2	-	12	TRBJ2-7	CASSHPWAEQYF
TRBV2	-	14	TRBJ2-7	CASSEGERNYEQYF
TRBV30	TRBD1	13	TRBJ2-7	CAWSTGQEYEQYF
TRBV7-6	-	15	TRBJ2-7	CASSLRALMGAQQYF
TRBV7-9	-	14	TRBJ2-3	CASSLAGDADTQYF
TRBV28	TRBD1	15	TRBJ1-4	CASRPTGATNEKLFF
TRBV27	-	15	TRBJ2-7	CASSLSPEPPYEQYF
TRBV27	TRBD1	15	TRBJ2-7	CASSFGTAFSYEQYF
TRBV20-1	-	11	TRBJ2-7	CSAGGSYEQYF
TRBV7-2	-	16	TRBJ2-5	CASSLRLGGQQETQYF
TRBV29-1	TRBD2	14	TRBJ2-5	CSVDRVGGQETQYF
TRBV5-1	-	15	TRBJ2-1	CASSLLISSYNEQFF
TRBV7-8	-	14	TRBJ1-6	CASSLEGHNSPLHF
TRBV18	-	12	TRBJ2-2	CASSPGTGELFF
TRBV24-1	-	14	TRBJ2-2	CATRGVRNTGELFF
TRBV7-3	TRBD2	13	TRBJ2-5	CASARTSLETQYF
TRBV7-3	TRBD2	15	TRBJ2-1	CASSDSGSSYNEQFF